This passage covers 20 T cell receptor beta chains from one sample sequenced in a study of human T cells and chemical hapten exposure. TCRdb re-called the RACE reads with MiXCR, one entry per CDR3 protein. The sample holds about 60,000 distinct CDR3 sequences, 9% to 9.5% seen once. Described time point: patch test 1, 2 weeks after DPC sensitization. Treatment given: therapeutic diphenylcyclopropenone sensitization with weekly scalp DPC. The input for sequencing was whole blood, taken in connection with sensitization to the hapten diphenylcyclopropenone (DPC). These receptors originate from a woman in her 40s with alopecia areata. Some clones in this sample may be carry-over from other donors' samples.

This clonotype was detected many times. This chain's CDR3 is CASSLVAIQETQYF. As DNA, the CDR3 is TGTGCCAGCAGTTTAGTGGCGATCCAAGAGACCCAGTACTTC. V and J are TRBV28 and TRBJ2-5, with D hard to call. The ends were cut back, 2 bases at V and 1 base at J, with 8 bases in the middle. Looked up from germline, CDR1 is MDHEN and CDR2 is SYDVKM. The CDR3 is made up of 14 amino acids.

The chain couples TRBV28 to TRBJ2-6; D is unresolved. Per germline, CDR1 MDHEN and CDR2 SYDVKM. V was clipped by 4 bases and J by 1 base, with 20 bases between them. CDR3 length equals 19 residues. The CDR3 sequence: CASSSLLYPERSGANVLTF. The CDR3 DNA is TGTGCCAGCAGTTCTCTCCTATACCCTGAACGGTCTGGGGCCAACGTCCTGACTTTC.

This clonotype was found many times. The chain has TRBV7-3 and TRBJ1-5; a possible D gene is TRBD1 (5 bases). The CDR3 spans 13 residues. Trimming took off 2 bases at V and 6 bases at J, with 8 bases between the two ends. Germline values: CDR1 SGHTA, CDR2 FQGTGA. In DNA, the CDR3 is TGTGCCAGCAGCTTAGTGGGGGGTCAGCCCCAGCATTTT. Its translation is CASSLVGGQPQHF.

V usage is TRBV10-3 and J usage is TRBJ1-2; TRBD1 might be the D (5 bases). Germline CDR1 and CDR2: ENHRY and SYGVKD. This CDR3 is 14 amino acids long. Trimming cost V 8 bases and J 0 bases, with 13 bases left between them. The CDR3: CAISGASANYGYTF. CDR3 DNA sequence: TGTGCCATCTCCGGGGCCAGTGCTAACTATGGCTACACCTTC.

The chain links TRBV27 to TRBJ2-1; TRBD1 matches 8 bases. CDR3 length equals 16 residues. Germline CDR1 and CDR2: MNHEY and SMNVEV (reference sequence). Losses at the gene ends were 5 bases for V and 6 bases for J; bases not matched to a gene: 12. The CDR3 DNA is TGTGCCAGCAGTCCGGACGATCCGGGACAGGCCAATGAGCAGTTCTTC. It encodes CASSPDDPGQANEQFF.

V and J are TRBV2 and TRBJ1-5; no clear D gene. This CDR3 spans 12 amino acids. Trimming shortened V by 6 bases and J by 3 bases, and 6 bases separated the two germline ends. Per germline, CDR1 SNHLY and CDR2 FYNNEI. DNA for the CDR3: TGTGCCAGCAGAGGGTACAATCAGCCCCAGCATTTT. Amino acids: CASRGYNQPQHF.

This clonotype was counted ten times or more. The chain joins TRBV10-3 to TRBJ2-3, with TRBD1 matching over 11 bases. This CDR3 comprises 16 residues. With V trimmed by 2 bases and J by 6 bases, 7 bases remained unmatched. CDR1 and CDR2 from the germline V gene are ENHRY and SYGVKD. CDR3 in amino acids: CAISEEGQGGRDTQYF. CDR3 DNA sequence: TGTGCCATCAGTGAGGAGGGACAGGGGGGTCGGGATACGCAGTATTTT.

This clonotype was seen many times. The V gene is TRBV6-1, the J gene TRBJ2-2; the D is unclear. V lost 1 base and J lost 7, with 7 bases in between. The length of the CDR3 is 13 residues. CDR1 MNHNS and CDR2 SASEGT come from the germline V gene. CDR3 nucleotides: TGTGCCAGCAGTGAAGAAGAGGTCGGGGAGCTGTTTTTT. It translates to CASSEEEVGELFF.

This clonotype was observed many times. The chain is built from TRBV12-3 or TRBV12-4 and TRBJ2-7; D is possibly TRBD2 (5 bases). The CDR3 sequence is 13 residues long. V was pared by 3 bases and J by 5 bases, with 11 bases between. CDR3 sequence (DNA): TGTGCCAGCAGTTTCTCCGCCGGGAACGAGCAGTACTTC. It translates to CASSFSAGNEQYF.

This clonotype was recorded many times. The CDR3 loop is CASRSTGVYEQYF. DNA for the CDR3: TGTGCCAGCAGATCAACAGGGGTCTACGAGCAGTACTTC. The V call is TRBV12-3 or TRBV12-4, the J call TRBJ2-7, with 7 bases fitting TRBD1. CDR3 length: 13 residues. Trimming took 6 bases from V and 3 from J; bases not matched to a gene: 5.

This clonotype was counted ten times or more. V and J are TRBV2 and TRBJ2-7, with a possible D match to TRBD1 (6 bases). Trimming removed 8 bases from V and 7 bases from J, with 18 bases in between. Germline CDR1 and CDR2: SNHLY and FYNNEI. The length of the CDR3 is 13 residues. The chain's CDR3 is CASLSTWGPEQYF. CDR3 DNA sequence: TGTGCCAGCTTGAGTACTTGGGGGCCGGAGCAGTACTTC. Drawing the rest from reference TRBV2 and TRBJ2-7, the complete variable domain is EPEVTQTPSHQVTQMGQEVILRCVPISNHLYFYWYRQILGQKVEFLVSFYNNEISEKSEIFDDQFSVERPDGSNFTLKIRSTKLEDSAMYFCASLSTWGPEQYFGPGTRLTVT.

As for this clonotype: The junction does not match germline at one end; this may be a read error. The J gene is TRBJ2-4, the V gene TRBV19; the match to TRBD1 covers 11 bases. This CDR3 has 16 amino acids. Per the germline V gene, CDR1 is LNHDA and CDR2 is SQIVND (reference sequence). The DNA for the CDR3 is TGTGCCAGTAGCATCCGGACAGGGGGCCCTGCAAACATTCAGTACTTT. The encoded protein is CASSIRTGGPANIQYF.

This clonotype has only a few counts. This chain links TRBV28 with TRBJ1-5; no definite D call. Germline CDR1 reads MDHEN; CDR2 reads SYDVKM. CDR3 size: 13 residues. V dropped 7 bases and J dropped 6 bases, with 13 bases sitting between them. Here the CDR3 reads CASKVLLGQPQHF. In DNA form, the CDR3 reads TGTGCCAGCAAGGTCCTTCTCGGTCAGCCCCAGCATTTT.

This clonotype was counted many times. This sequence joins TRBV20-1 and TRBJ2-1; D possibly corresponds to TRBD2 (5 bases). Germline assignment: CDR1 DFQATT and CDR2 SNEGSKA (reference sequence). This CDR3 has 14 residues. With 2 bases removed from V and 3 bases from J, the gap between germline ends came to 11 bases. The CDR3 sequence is CSARSVEGYNEQFF. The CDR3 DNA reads TGCAGTGCTAGATCGGTAGAGGGCTACAATGAGCAGTTCTTC.

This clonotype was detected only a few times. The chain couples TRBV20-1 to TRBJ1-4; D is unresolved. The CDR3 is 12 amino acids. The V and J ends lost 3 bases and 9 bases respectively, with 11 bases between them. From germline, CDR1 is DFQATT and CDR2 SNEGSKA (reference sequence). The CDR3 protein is CSASRQEKKLFF. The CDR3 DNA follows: TGCAGTGCTAGTAGGCAGGAGAAAAAACTGTTTTTT.

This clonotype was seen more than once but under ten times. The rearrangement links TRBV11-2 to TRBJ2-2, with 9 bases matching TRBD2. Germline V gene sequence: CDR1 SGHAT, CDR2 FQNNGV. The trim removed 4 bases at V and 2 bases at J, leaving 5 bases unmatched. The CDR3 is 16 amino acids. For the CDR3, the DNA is TGTGCCAGCAGCTCCTGGACTAGCGAAAACACCGGGGAGCTGTTTTTT. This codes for CASSSWTSENTGELFF.

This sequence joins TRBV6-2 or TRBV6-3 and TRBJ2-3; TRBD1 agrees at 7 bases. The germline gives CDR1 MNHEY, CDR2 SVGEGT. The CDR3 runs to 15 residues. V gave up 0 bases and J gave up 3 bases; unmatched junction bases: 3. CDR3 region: CASSYSGQATDTQYF. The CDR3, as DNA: TGTGCCAGCAGTTACTCCGGACAGGCAACAGATACGCAGTATTTT.

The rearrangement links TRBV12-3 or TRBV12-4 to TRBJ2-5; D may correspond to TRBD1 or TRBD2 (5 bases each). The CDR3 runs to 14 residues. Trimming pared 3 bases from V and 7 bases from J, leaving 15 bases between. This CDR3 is CASSFRDLGPTQYF. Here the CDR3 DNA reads TGTGCCAGCAGTTTCCGGGACCTCGGGCCGACCCAGTACTTC.

The chain's CDR3 is CASSLRVTEAFF. The CDR3 nucleotides are TGTGCCAGCAGTTTAAGGGTCACTGAAGCTTTCTTT. The chain couples TRBV28 to TRBJ1-1, with D unresolved. V dropped 2 bases and J dropped 4 bases, with 5 bases sitting between them. This CDR3 spans 12 amino acids. The germline gives CDR1 MDHEN, CDR2 SYDVKM.

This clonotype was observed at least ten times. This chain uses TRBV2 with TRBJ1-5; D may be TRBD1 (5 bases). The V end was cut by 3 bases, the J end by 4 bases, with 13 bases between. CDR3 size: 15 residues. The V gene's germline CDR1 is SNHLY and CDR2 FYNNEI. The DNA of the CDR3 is TGTGCCAGCAGTGAGGGGACCCTGAGGAATCAGCCCCAGCATTTT. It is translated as CASSEGTLRNQPQHF.